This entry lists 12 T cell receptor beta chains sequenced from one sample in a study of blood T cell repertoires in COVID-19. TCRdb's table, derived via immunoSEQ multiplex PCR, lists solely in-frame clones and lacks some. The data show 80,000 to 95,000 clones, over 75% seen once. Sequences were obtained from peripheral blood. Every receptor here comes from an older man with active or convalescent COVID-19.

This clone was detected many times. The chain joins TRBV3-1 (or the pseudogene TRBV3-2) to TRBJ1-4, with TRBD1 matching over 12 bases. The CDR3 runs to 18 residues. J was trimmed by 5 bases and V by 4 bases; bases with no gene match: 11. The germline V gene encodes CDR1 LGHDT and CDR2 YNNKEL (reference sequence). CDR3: CASSLSGTGGLQNEKLFF. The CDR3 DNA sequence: TGTGCCAGCAGCCTATCCGGGACAGGGGGCCTCCAGAATGAAAAACTGTTTTTT.

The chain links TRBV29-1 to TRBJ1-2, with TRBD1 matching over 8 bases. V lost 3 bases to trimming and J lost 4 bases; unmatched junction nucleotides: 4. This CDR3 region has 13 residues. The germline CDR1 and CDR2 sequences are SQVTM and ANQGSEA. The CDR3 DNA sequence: TGCAGCGTTGACCTAACAGGGGGCTATGGCTACACCTTC. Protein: CSVDLTGGYGYTF.

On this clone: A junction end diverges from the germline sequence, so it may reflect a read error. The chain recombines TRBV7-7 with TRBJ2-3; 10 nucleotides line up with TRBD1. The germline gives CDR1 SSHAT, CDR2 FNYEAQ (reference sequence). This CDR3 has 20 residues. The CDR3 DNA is TGTGCTAGCAGCCCCGGGACAGGGGAAGAGTGGTGGGCTAGCACAGATACGCAGTATTTT. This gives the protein CASSPGTGEEWWASTDTQYF. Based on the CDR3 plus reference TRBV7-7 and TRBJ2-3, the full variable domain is GAGVSQSPRYKVTKRGQDVTLRCDPISSHATLYWYQQALGQGPEFLTYFNYEAQPDKSGLPSDRFSAERPEGSISTLTIQRTEQRDSAMYRCASSPGTGEEWWASTDTQYFGPGTRLTVL.

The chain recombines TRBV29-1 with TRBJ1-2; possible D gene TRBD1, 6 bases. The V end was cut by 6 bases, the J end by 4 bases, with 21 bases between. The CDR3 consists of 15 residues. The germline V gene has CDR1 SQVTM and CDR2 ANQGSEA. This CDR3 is CSVTLEGGKGYGYTF. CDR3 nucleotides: TGCAGCGTCACCCTGGAGGGGGGGAAAGGCTATGGCTACACCTTC.

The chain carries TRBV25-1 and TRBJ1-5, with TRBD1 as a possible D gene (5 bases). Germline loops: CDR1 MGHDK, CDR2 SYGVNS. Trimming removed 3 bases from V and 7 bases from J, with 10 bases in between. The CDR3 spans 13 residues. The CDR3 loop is CASSDVGRQPQHF. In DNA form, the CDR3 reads TGTGCCAGCAGTGACGTGGGGCGGCAGCCCCAGCATTTT.

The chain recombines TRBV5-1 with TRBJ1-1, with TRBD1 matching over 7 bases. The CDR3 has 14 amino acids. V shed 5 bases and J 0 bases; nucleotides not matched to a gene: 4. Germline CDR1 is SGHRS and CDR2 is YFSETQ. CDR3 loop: CASREGQLNTEAFF. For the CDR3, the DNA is TGCGCCAGCAGGGAGGGACAGCTGAACACTGAAGCTTTCTTT.

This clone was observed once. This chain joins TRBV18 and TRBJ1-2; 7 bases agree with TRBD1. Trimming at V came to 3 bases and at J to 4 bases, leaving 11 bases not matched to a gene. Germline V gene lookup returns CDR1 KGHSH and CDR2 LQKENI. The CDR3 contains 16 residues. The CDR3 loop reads CASSPQLQGTIYGYTF. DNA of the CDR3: TGTGCCAGCTCACCTCAATTACAGGGGACAATCTATGGCTACACCTTC.

The chain's CDR3 is CASSYYSGDAGELFF. CDR3 in DNA: TGTGCCAGCAGTTACTATTCAGGGGATGCCGGGGAGCTGTTTTTT. The V gene is TRBV6-5, the J gene TRBJ2-2; perhaps TRBD1 as D (6 bases). Germline V gene data show CDR1 as MNHEY and CDR2 as SVGAGI. The CDR3 is made up of 15 amino acids. Trimming removed 1 base at V and 6 bases at J, with 12 bases between.

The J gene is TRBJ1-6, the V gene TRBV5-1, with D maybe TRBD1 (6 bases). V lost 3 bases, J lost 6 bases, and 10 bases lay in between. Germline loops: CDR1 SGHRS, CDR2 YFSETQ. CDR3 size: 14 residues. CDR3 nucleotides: TGCGCCAGCAGCTCACAGGGTAGTAATTCACCCCTCCACTTT. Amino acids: CASSSQGSNSPLHF.

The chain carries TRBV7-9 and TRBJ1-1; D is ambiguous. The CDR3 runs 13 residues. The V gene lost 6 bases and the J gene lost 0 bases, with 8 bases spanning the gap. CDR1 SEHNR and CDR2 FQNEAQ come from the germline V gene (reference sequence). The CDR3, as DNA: TGTGCCAGCAGGGTGGGCATGAACACTGAAGCTTTCTTT. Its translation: CASRVGMNTEAFF.

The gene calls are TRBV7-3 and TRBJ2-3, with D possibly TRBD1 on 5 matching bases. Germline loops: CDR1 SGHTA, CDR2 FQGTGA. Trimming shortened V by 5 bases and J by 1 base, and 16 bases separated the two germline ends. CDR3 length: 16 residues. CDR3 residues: CASSPDIALGTDTQYF. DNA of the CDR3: TGTGCCAGCAGCCCGGACATCGCCCTGGGCACAGATACGCAGTATTTT.

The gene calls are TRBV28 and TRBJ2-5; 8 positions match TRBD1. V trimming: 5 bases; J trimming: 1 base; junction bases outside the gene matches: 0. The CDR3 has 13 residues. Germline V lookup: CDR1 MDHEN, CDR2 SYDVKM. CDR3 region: CASSGTGQETQYF. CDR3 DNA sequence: TGTGCCAGCAGTGGGACAGGCCAAGAGACCCAGTACTTC.